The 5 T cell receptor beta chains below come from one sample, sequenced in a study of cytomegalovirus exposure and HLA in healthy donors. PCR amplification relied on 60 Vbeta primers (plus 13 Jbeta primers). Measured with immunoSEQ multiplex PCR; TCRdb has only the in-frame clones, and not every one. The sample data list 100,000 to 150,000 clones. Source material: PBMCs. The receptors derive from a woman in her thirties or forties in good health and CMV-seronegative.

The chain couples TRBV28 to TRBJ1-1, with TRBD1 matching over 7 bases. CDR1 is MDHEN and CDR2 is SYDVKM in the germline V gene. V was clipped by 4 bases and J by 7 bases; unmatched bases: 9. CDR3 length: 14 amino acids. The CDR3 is CASSYPGTAYEAFF. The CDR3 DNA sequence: TGTGCCAGCAGTTACCCTGGGACAGCTTATGAAGCTTTCTTT.

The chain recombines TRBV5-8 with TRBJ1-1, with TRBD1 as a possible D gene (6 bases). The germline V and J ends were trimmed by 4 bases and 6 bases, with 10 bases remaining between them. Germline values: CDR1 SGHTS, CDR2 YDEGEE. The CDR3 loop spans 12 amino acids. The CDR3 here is CASSTEGAEAFF. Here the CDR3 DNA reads TGTGCCAGCAGCACAGAGGGGGCTGAAGCTTTCTTT.

The CDR3 loop reads CASSQDRGFGAFF. The CDR3 DNA sequence: TGCGCCAGCAGCCAAGATAGAGGCTTTGGAGCTTTCTTT. This chain links TRBV4-3 with TRBJ1-1; D is unresolved. The V gene's germline CDR1 is LGHNA and CDR2 YSLEER. The CDR3 spans 13 residues. V was shortened by 0 bases and J by 10 bases, with 12 bases between the two germline ends.

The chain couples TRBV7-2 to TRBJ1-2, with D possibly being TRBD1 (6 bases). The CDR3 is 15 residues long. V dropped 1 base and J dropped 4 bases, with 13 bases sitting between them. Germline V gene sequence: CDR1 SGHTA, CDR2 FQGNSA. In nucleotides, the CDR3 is TGTGCCAGCAGCTTAGACCCAGGGGCTCGCTATGGCTACACCTTC. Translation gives CASSLDPGARYGYTF.

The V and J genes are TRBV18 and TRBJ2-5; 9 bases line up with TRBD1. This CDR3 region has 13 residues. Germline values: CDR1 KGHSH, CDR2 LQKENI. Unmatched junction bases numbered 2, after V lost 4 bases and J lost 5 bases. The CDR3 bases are TGTGCCAGCTCACGGGACAGGGCGGAGACCCAGTACTTC. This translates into CASSRDRAETQYF. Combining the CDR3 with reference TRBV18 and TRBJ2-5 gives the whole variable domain NAGVMQNPRHLVRRRGQEARLRCSPMKGHSHVYWYRQLPEEGLKFMVYLQKENIIDESGMPKERFSAEFPKEGPSILRIQQVVRGDSAAYFCASSRDRAETQYFGPGTRLLVL.